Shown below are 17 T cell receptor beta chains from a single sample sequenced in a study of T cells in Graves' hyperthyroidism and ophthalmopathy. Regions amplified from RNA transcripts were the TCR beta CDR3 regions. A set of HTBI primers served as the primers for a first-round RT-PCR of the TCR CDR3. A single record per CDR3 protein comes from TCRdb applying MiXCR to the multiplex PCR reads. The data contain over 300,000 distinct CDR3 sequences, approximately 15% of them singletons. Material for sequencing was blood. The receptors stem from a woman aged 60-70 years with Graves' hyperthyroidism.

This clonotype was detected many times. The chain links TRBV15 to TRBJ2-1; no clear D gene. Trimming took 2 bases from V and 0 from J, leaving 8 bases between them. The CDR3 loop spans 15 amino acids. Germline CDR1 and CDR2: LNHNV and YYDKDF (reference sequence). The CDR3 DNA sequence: TGTGCCACCAGCAGAATACAGAGCTCCTACAATGAGCAGTTCTTC. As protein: CATSRIQSSYNEQFF.

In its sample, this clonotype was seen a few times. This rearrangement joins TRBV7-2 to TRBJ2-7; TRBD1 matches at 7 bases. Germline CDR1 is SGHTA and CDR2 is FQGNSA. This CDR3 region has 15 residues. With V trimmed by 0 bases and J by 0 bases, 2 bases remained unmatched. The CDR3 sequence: CASSLATGSSYEQYF. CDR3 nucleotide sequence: TGTGCCAGCAGCTTAGCGACAGGGAGCTCCTACGAGCAGTACTTC. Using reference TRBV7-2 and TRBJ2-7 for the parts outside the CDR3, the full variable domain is GAGVSQSPSNKVTEKGKDVELRCDPISGHTALYWYRQSLGQGLEFLIYFQGNSAPDKSGLPSDRFSAERTGGSVSTLTIQRTQQEDSAVYLCASSLATGSSYEQYFGPGTRLTVT.

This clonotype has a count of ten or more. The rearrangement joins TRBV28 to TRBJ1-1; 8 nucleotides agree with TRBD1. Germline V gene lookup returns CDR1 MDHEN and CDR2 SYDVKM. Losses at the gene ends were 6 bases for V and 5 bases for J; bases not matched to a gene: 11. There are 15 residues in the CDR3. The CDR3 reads CASRGHGQGGTEAFF. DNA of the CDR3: TGTGCCAGCAGGGGTCATGGACAGGGAGGTACTGAAGCTTTCTTT.

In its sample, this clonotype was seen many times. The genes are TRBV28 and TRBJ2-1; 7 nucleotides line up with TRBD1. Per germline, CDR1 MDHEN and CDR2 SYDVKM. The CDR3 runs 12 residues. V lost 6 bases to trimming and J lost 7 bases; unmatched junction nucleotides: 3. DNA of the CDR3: TGTGCCAGCAGCTTACAGGGGAATGAGCAGTTCTTC. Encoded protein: CASSLQGNEQFF.

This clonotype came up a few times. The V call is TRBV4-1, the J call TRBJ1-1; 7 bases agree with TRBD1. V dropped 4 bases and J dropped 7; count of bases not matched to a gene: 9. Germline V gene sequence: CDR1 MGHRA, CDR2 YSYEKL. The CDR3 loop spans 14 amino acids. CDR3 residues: CASSPPTGYVEAFF. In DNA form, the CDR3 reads TGCGCCAGCAGCCCACCGACAGGGTACGTTGAAGCTTTCTTT.

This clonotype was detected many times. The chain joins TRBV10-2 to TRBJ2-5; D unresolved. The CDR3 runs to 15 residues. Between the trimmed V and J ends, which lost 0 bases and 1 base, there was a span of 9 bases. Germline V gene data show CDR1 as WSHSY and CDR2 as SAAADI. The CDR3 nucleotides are TGCGCCAGCAGTGAGTCCAGTCGGTCCCAAGAGACCCAGTACTTC. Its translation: CASSESSRSQETQYF.

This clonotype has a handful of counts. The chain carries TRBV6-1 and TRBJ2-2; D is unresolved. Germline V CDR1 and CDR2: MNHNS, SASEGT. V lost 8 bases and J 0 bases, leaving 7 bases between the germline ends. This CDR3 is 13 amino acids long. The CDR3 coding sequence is TGTGCCAGCCGAGCAGCGAACACCGGGGAGCTGTTTTTT. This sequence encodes CASRAANTGELFF.

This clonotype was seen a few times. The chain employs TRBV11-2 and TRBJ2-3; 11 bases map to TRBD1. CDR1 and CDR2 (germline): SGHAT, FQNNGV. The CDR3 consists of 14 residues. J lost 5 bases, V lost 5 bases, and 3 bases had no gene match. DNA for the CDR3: TGTGCCAGCAGCCGGGACAGGGGGGAAGATACGCAGTATTTT. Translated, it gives CASSRDRGEDTQYF.

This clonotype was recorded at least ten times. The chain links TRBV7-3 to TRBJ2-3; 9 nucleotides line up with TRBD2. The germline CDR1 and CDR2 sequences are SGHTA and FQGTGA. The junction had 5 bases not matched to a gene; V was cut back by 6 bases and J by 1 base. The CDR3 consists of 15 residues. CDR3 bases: TGTGCCAGCAGTTTTAGCGGGAGAGGCACAGATACGCAGTATTTT. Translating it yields CASSFSGRGTDTQYF.

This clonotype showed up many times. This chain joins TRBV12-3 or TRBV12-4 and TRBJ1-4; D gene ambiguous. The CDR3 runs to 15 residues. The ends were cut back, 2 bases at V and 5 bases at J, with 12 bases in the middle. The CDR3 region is CASSLIGQQNEKLFF. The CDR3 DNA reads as TGTGCCAGCAGTTTAATAGGGCAGCAAAATGAAAAACTGTTTTTT.

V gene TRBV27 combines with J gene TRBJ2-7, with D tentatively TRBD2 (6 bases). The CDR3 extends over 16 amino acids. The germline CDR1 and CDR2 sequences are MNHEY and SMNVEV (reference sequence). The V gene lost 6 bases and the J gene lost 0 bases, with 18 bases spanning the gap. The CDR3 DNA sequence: TGTGCCAGCAGCTTCTGGGGGGATCGTTACTCCTACGAGCAGTACTTC. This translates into CASSFWGDRYSYEQYF.

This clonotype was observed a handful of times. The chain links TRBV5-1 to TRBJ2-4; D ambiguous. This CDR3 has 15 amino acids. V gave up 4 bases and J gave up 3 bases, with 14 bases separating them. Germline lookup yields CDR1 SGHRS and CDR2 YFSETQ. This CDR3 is CASSPRRSGKNIQYF. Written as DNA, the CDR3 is TGCGCCAGCAGCCCGAGGCGCAGTGGCAAAAACATTCAGTACTTC.

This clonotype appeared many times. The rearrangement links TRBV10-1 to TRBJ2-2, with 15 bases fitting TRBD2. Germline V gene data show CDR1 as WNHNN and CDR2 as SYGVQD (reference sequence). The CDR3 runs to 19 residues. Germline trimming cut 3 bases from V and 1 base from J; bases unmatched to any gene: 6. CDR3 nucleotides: TGCGCCAGCAGTGATGGGGGACTAGCGGGAGGACGGAACACCGGGGAGCTGTTTTTT. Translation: CASSDGGLAGGRNTGELFF.

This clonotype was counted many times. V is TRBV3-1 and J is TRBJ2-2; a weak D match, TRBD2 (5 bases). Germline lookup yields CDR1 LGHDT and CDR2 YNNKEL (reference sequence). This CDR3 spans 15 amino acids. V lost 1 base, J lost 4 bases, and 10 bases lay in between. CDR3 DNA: TGTGCCAGCAGCCAAGTACCCGGGGTCACCGGGGAGCTGTTTTTT. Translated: CASSQVPGVTGELFF. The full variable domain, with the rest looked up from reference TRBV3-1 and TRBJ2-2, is DTAVSQTPKYLVTQMGNDKSIKCEQNLGHDTMYWYKQDSKKFLKIMFSYNNKELIINETVPNRFSPKSPDKAHLNLHINSLELGDSAVYFCASSQVPGVTGELFFGEGSRLTVL.

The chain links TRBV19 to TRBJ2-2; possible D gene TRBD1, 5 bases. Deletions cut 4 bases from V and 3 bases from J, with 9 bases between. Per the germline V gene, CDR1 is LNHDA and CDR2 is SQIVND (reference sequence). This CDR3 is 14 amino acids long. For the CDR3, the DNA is TGTGCCAGTAGTAGGGGCTCCTACACCGGGGAGCTGTTTTTT. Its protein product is CASSRGSYTGELFF.

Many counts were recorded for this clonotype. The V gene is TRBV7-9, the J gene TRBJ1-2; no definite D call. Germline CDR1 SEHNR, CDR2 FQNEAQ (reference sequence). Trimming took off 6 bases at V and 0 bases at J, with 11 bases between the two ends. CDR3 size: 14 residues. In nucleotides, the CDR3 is TGTGCCAGCAGAGGGCGGCAAGCTAACTATGGCTACACCTTC. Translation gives CASRGRQANYGYTF.

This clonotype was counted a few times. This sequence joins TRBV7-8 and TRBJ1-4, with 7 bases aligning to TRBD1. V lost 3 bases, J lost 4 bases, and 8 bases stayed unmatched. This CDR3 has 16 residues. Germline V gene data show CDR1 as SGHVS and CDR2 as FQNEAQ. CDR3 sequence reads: CASSLGNRGRNEKLFF. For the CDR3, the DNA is TGTGCCAGCAGCTTGGGAAACAGGGGACGTAATGAAAAACTGTTTTTT.